These T cell receptor beta chains were read from a single sample in a study of blood T cell repertoires in COVID-19. Produced via immunoSEQ multiplex PCR; TCRdb's table is partial and in-frame only. Of hundreds of thousands of clones listed, roughly nine tenths were seen once; the top ten hold less than 1.2%. The material sequenced was PBMCs or T cells enriched from blood (not recorded which). These receptors all stem from a man aged 18 to 30 who had recovered from COVID-19. The conserved cysteine and the conserved F or W are not part of the CDR3 here. Clone size appears in some rows only: once, few, many, or a class for an expanded clone.

clone_size v_call cdr3_aa
- TRBV5-1 ASSPGQGPEQY
- TRBV21-1 ASSWRGARVDTIY
once TRBV5-8 ASSRNRQVNTEAF
- TRBV10-2 ASSKGLAGGADTQY
- TRBV18 ASSPGQGARNTIY
- TRBV5-1 ASSLVTVGNYGYT
- TRBV3-1/TRBV3-2 ASSPTDRVEQF
- TRBV18 ASSQSPELYEQY
few TRBV21-1 ASSKSQGGTEAF
- TRBV20-1 SARYGENGF
- TRBV6-2/TRBV6-3 ASSYGSGGYEQF
- TRBV5-8 ASSAGTAIGTEAF
- TRBV30 AWSVLRESDEQY
- TRBV5-1 ASSRGGRVEAF
- TRBV7-2 ASSYYGTAYEQY
- TRBV19 ASSLDRTGTEAF
once TRBV28 ASRRTGSSYEQY
- TRBV7-9 ASSSLTGVDEKLF
once TRBV4-1 ASSQVKQGDNEQF
- TRBV6-5 ASSKTRGNYGYT
- TRBV6-5 ASRVSGGTDTQY
- TRBV15 ATSGRTANSPLH
- TRBV6-1 ASSEKRTGFTQPQH
once TRBV4-2 ASRNHLGVGANVLT
few TRBV5-1 ASSRIPGQGHSPLH
- TRBV15 ATSRDRLAEETQY
- TRBV14 ASSHWDGAGEVTQY
few TRBV5-1 ASSLDRNQPQH